These 18 T cell receptor beta chains originate from one sample sequenced in a study of T cell responses to AZD1222 COVID-19 vaccine (dated by TCRdb to the early 2020s). The library was obtained by the immunoSEQ multiplex PCR assay. Held by TCRdb, this immuneACCESS table contains in-frame sequences only and omits some clones. Under half of the omission traces to an unresolved V gene where checked; the cause of the rest is unknown. This sample holds about 70,000 clones; roughly 85% were observed only once. The ten largest clonotypes hold around 20% of the sample. The time point tag for this specimen amounts to: baseline before first vaccination. Source: peripheral blood, taken on day 0 of AZD1222 vaccination. These TCRs come from an adult in good health.

The chain couples TRBV5-6 to TRBJ2-7; tentative D call: TRBD1 (6 bases). Per germline, CDR1 SGHDT and CDR2 YYEEEE. V was shortened by 1 base and J by 5 bases, with 16 bases between the two germline ends. The CDR3 sequence is 15 residues long. CDR3 region: CASSLQGSLRDEQYF. In DNA form, the CDR3 reads TGTGCCAGCAGCTTGCAGGGGAGCCTAAGAGACGAGCAGTACTTC.

The genes are TRBV27 and TRBJ2-1; TRBD2 aligns across 10 bases. CDR3 length: 16 residues. Germline V gives CDR1 MNHEY, CDR2 SMNVEV (reference sequence). J was trimmed by 4 bases and V by 4 bases; bases with no gene match: 7. The CDR3 bases are TGTGCCAGCAGTTACTTCTCTAGCGGGGGATACAATGAGCAGTTCTTC. Its protein product is CASSYFSSGGYNEQFF.

This clone has only a few counts. This chain links TRBV29-1 with TRBJ2-2, with a possible D match to TRBD2 (5 bases). Per the germline V gene, CDR1 is SQVTM and CDR2 is ANQGSEA. Trimming shortened V by 5 bases and J by 2 bases, and 15 bases separated the two germline ends. CDR3 size: 15 residues. CDR3 nucleotides: TGCAGCGTTATGGGCTTAGCGCCAAACACCGGGGAGCTGTTTTTT. Its translation is CSVMGLAPNTGELFF.

The chain links TRBV6-1 to TRBJ2-1; D may be TRBD2 (7 bases). Per the germline V gene, CDR1 is MNHNS and CDR2 is SASEGT. The CDR3 is 15 amino acids. V was clipped by 3 bases and J by 9 bases, with 18 bases between them. As DNA, the CDR3 is TGTGCCAGCAGTGAGATGGCGGGGGCAGGCGGTGAGCAGTTCTTC. Amino acid sequence: CASSEMAGAGGEQFF.

This chain uses TRBV25-1 with TRBJ2-4; D uncertain. The V gene lost 7 bases and the J gene lost 3 bases, with 7 bases spanning the gap. This CDR3 has 12 amino acids. Germline V gene lookup returns CDR1 MGHDK and CDR2 SYGVNS. Written as DNA, the CDR3 is TGTGCCAGCAAAGGGTACAAAAACATTCAGTACTTC. It specifies CASKGYKNIQYF.

This rearrangement joins TRBV27 to TRBJ1-2; possible D gene TRBD1, 5 bases. Trimming took 5 bases from V and 1 from J, leaving 14 bases between them. Germline values: CDR1 MNHEY, CDR2 SMNVEV (reference sequence). The CDR3 has 15 amino acids. CDR3 protein: CASSPGQGVNYGYTF. The DNA of the CDR3 is TGTGCCAGCAGTCCTGGCCAGGGAGTTAACTATGGCTACACCTTC.

The V gene is TRBV25-1, the J gene TRBJ1-1; tentative D call: TRBD1 (6 bases). Germline assignment: CDR1 MGHDK and CDR2 SYGVNS. V was cut by 6 bases and J by 1 base, with 6 bases left in between. This CDR3 comprises 12 residues. CDR3 DNA sequence: TGTGCCAGCAGGGGGGCGAACACTGAAGCTTTCTTT. Encoded protein: CASRGANTEAFF.

V gene TRBV6-6 combines with J gene TRBJ1-2, with TRBD1 identical over 12 bases. CDR1 is MNHNY and CDR2 is SVGAGI in the germline V gene (reference sequence). V trimming: 4 bases; J trimming: 6 bases; junction bases outside the gene matches: 9. The CDR3 is 16 amino acids. Written as DNA, the CDR3 is TGTGCCAGCAGTTCCGGGACAGGGGGCGGTTTCCATGGCTACACCTTC. Translating it yields CASSSGTGGGFHGYTF.

J is TRBJ2-7 and V is TRBV10-3; TRBD2 might be the D (6 bases). Trimming left V 6 bases short and J 2 bases short, with 11 bases between. The CDR3 is made up of 13 amino acids. The germline V gene has CDR1 ENHRY and CDR2 SYGVKD. CDR3 sequence reads: CAISGGLTYEQYF. CDR3 coding DNA: TGTGCCATCAGCGGAGGGTTAACCTACGAGCAGTACTTC.

The CDR3 loop is CASSKISTRTEAFF. Written as DNA, the CDR3 is TGTGCCAGCAGCAAAATTTCCACTCGAACTGAAGCTTTCTTT. V and J are TRBV21-1 and TRBJ1-1. TRBV21-1 corresponds to a pseudogene. The CDR3 is made up of 14 amino acids.

The chain recombines TRBV11-3 with TRBJ1-2; D possibly corresponds to TRBD1 (6 bases). CDR3 size: 13 residues. The germline V and J ends were trimmed by 1 base and 7 bases, with 10 bases remaining between them. Per germline, CDR1 SGHNT and CDR2 YENEEA. CDR3 in DNA: TGTGCCAGCAGCTTAGTGCAGGGGACTGGCTACACCTTC. Encoded protein: CASSLVQGTGYTF. The whole variable domain, filled in from reference TRBV11-3 and TRBJ1-2, reads EAGVVQSPRYKIIEKKQPVAFWCNPISGHNTLYWYLQNLGQGPELLIRYENEEAVDDSQLPKDRFSAERLKGVDSTLKIQPAELGDSAVYLCASSLVQGTGYTFGSGTRLTVV.

The chain employs TRBV6-4 and TRBJ2-3, with TRBD2 identical over 7 bases. V lost 6 bases to trimming and J lost 8 bases; unmatched junction nucleotides: 11. This CDR3 comprises 14 residues. The germline CDR1 and CDR2 sequences are MRHNA and SNTAGT. CDR3 coding DNA: TGTGCCAGCAGAGTCGGGGGGACTGGGGGTACGCAGTATTTT. Translated: CASRVGGTGGTQYF.

CDR3 nucleotide sequence: TGTGCCATCAGTGCTAGGGGGGAATATGGCTACACCTTC. Its translation is CAISARGEYGYTF. This chain joins TRBV10-3 and TRBJ1-2; D may be TRBD1 (6 bases). This CDR3 has 13 amino acids. The germline gives CDR1 ENHRY, CDR2 SYGVKD. Trimming took 4 bases from V and 5 from J, leaving 11 bases between them.

This clone turned up a few times. This chain uses TRBV4-1 with TRBJ1-1; D not resolved. CDR3 length: 15 residues. CDR1 and CDR2 (germline): MGHRA, YSYEKL. V shed 1 base and J shed 5 bases, with 14 bases lying between them. The CDR3 DNA is TGCGCCAGCAGCCAAGGTGGCGCAGGTTTTACTGAAGCTTTCTTT. Amino acids: CASSQGGAGFTEAFF.

The chain is built from TRBV4-1 and TRBJ1-6; D gene unclear. V was shortened by 0 bases and J by 7 bases, with 4 bases between the two germline ends. The CDR3 loop spans 13 amino acids. The germline gives CDR1 MGHRA, CDR2 YSYEKL. CDR3 sequence reads: CASSQDGNSPLHF. The CDR3 DNA reads as TGCGCCAGCAGCCAAGATGGAAATTCACCCCTCCACTTT.

V gene TRBV29-1 combines with J gene TRBJ2-1; D uncertain. Trimming stripped 3 bases from V and 4 bases from J, with 10 bases between. Germline loops: CDR1 SQVTM, CDR2 ANQGSEA. This CDR3 region has 13 residues. CDR3 nucleotide sequence: TGCAGCGTTGACACGGCCCTATACAATGAGCAGTTCTTC. Encoded protein: CSVDTALYNEQFF.

The rearrangement links TRBV30 to TRBJ2-2; maybe TRBD1 (6 bases). V dropped 2 bases and J dropped 3 bases, with 19 bases sitting between them. The CDR3 covers 17 residues. Germline CDR1 GTSNPN, CDR2 SVGIG (reference sequence). CDR3 region: CAWSFLGPRTDTGELFF. The DNA for the CDR3 is TGTGCCTGGAGTTTCCTCGGGCCTCGGACAGACACCGGGGAGCTGTTTTTT.

The gene calls are TRBV7-6 and TRBJ2-5; D not resolved. Trimming took off 2 bases at V and 5 bases at J, with 15 bases between the two ends. In germline, CDR1 is SGHVS, CDR2 FNYEAQ. The CDR3 spans 15 residues. This CDR3 is CASSLLGRATETQYF. The CDR3 coding sequence is TGTGCCAGCAGCTTATTGGGCCGGGCAACGGAGACCCAGTACTTC.